This T cell receptor beta chain was captured in a study of blood T cell repertoires in COVID-19. Data came from immunoSEQ multiplex PCR; TCRdb stores just in-frame clones and leaves some out. The sample records about 100,000 clones, roughly 80% being singletons. Trimming left V 10 bases short and J 5 bases short, with 14 bases between. The CDR3 is 12 amino acids. Per the germline V gene, CDR1 is LNHDA and CDR2 is SQIVND (reference sequence). This clonotype originated in a man aged 70-80 years with active or convalescent COVID-19. The sequenced sample consisted of peripheral blood. The chain uses TRBV19 and TRBJ1-1, with D possibly TRBD1 on 5 matching bases. The DNA for the CDR3 is TGTGCCACCTCGGGGGGTAGGACTGAAGCTTTCTTT. This translates into CATSGGRTEAFF.